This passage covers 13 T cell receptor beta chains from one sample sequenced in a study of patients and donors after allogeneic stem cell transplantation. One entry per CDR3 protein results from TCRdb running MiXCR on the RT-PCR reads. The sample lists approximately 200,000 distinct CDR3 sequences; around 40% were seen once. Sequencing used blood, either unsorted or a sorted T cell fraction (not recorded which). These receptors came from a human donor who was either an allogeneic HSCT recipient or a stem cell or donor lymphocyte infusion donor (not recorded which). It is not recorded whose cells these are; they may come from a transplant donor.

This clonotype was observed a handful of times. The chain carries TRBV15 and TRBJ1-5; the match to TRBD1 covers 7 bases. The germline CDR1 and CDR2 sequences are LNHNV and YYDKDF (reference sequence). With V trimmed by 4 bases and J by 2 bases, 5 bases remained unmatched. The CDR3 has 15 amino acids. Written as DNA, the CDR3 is TGTGCCACCAGCACGTCAGGGACAGGCAATCAGCCCCAGCATTTT. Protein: CATSTSGTGNQPQHF.

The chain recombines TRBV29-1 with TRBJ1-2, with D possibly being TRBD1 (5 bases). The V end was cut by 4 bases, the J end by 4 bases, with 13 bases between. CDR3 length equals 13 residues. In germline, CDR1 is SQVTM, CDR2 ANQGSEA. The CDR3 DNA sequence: TGCAGCGTTGGTGGGCCGGGGGGCTATGGCTACACCTTC. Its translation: CSVGGPGGYGYTF. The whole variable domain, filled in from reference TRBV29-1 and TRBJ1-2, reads SAVISQKPSRDICQRGTSLTIQCQVDSQVTMMFWYRQQPGQSLTLIATANQGSEATYESGFVIDKFPISRPNLTFSTLTVSNMSPEDSSIYLCSVGGPGGYGYTFGSGTRLTVV.

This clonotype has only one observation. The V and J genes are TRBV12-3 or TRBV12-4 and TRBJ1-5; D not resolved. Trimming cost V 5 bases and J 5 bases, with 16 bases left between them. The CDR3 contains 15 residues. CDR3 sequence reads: CASSPPPRFDQPQHF. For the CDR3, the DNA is TGTGCCAGCAGTCCCCCACCCAGATTCGATCAGCCCCAGCATTTT.

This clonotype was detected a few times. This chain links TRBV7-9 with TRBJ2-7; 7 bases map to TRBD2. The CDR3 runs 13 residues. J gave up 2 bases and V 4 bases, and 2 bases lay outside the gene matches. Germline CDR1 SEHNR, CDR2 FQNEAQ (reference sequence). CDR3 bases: TGTGCCAGCAGCTCTGGGGGGGCCTACGAGCAGTACTTC. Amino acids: CASSSGGAYEQYF. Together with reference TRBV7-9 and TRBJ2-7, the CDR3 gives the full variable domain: DTGVSQNPRHKITKRGQNVTFRCDPISEHNRLYWYRQTLGQGPEFLTYFQNEAQLEKSRLLSDRFSAERPKGSFSTLEIQRTEQGDSAMYLCASSSGGAYEQYFGPGTRLTVT.

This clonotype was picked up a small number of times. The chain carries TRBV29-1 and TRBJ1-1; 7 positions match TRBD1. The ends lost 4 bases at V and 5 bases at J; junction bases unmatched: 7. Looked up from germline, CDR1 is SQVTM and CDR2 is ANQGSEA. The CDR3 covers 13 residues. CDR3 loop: CSVADRAKTEAFF. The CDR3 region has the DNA TGCAGCGTTGCTGACAGGGCGAAGACTGAAGCTTTCTTT.

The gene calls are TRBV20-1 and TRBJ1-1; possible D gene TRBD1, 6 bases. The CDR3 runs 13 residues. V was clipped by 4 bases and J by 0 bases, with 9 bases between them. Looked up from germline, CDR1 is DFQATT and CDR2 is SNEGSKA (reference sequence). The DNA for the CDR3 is TGCAGTGCTACGCGGACAGTGAACACTGAAGCTTTCTTT. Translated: CSATRTVNTEAFF.

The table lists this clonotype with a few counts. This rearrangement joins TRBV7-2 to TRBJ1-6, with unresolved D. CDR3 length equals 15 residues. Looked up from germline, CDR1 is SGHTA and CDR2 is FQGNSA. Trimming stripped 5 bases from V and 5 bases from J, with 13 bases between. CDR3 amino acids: CASSPTGGNNSPLHF. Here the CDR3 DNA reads TGTGCCAGCAGCCCCACCGGAGGGAATAATTCACCCCTCCACTTT.

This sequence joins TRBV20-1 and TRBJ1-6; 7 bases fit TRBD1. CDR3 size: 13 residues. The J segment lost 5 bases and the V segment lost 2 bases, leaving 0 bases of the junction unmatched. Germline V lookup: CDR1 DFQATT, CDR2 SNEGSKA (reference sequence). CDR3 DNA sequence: TGCAGTGCTAGAACAGGGGATAATTCACCCCTCCACTTT. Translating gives CSARTGDNSPLHF.

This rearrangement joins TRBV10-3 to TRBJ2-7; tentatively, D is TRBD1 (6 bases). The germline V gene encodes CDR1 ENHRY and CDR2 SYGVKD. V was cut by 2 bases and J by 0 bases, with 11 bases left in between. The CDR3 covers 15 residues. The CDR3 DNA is TGTGCCATCAGTGAGGGGCAGGGGCCCTCCTACGAGCAGTACTTC. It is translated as CAISEGQGPSYEQYF.

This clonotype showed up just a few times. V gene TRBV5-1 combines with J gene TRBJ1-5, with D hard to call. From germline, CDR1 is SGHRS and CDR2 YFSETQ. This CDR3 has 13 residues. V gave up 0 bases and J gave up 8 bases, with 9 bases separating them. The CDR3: CASSLGGTKPQHF. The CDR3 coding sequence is TGCGCCAGCAGCTTGGGGGGAACAAAGCCCCAGCATTTT.

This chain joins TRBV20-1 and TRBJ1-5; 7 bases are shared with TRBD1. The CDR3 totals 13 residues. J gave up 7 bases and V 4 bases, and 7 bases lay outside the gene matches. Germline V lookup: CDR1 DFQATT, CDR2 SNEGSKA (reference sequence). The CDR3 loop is CSAKSTGNQPQHF. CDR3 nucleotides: TGCAGTGCTAAGTCGACAGGGAACCAGCCCCAGCATTTT.

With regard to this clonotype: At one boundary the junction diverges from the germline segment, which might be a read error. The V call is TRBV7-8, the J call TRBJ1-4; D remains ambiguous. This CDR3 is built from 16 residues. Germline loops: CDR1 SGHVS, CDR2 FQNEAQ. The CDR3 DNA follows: TGTGCCAGCAGCTCTGGACGATGGCCAACTGATGAAAAACTGTTTTTT. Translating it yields CASSSGRWPTDEKLFF.

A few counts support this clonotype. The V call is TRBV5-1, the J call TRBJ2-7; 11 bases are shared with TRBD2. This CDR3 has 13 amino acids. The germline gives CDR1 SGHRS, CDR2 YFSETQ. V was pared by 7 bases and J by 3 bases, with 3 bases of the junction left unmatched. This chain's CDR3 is CASHTSGGYEQYF. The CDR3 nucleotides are TGCGCCAGCCATACTAGCGGGGGCTACGAGCAGTACTTC.